Listed here are 10 T cell receptor beta chains from one sample, sequenced in a study of OX40 agonist ivuxolimab in advanced cancers. Profiled with immunoSEQ multiplex PCR; TCRdb holds only in-frame clones, not every one. Here the sample spans 57,000 or so clones, around 86% being singletons. The source material was CD4+ or CD8+ T cells sorted from blood, sampled in a trial of the OX40 agonist ivuxolimab. These receptors all come from an adult with an advanced solid tumor such as melanoma, head and neck, liver or kidney cancer.

The V gene is TRBV14, the J gene TRBJ2-1, with D tentatively TRBD2 (6 bases). The germline V and J ends were trimmed by 3 bases and 4 bases, with 13 bases remaining between them. The germline V gene encodes CDR1 SGHDN and CDR2 FVKESK. This CDR3 is 15 amino acids long. The CDR3 reads CASSHQGGTYNEQFF. The DNA of the CDR3 is TGTGCCAGCAGCCACCAGGGAGGAACTTACAATGAGCAGTTCTTC.

The chain carries TRBV7-8 and TRBJ1-4; possible D gene TRBD1, 6 bases. Germline lookup yields CDR1 SGHVS and CDR2 FQNEAQ. This CDR3 has 15 amino acids. V gave up 5 bases and J gave up 4 bases, with 14 bases separating them. The CDR3 here is CASSRQTGINEKLFF. The CDR3 DNA follows: TGTGCCAGCAGCCGACAGACAGGCATTAATGAAAAACTGTTTTTT.

This rearrangement joins TRBV10-3 to TRBJ2-5; the D gene is possibly TRBD2 (6 bases). The CDR3 consists of 12 residues. The V end lost 3 bases, the J end lost 5 bases, and 7 bases lay between the germline ends. Germline V gives CDR1 ENHRY, CDR2 SYGVKD. The CDR3 region has the DNA TGTGCCATCAGTGAAACTAGCGAGACCCAGTACTTC. Translated: CAISETSETQYF.

V gene TRBV5-1 combines with J gene TRBJ2-3; D might be TRBD2 (5 bases). V lost 6 bases and J lost 1, with 21 bases in between. The germline gives CDR1 SGHRS, CDR2 YFSETQ. This CDR3 is built from 17 residues. As DNA, the CDR3 is TGCGCCAGCACCCCGTCGCGGGCGTATGGGGGCACAGATACGCAGTATTTT. Translated: CASTPSRAYGGTDTQYF.

V gene TRBV6-1 combines with J gene TRBJ2-1; D may be TRBD1 or TRBD2 (5 bases each). The CDR3 sequence is 19 residues long. Between the trimmed V and J ends, which lost 0 bases and 11 bases, there was a span of 29 bases. CDR1 and CDR2 from the germline V gene are MNHNS and SASEGT. CDR3 DNA: TGTGCCAGCAGTGAAGCGCGAGGGAGTTCGGGGACCTATCATGGTAAGCAGTTCTTC. Its protein product is CASSEARGSSGTYHGKQFF.

This clone was found once. The rearrangement links TRBV15 to TRBJ2-1; D unclear. The CDR3 loop spans 15 amino acids. Trimming left V 5 bases short and J 0 bases short, with 11 bases between. The germline gives CDR1 LNHNV, CDR2 YYDKDF (reference sequence). Written as DNA, the CDR3 is TGTGCCACCAGCCCACTGGATCCCTCCTACAATGAGCAGTTCTTC. Amino acids: CATSPLDPSYNEQFF.

The chain carries TRBV5-1 and TRBJ2-6; 7 bases match TRBD2. The CDR3 has 17 amino acids. Germline V gene sequence: CDR1 SGHRS, CDR2 YFSETQ. The ends lost 6 bases at V and 0 bases at J; junction bases unmatched: 9. CDR3 DNA sequence: TGCGCCAGCACCCCGGGGGGAGCGAACTCTGGGGCCAACGTCCTGACTTTC. It encodes CASTPGGANSGANVLTF.

This chain joins TRBV19 and TRBJ2-1; D uncertain. The length of the CDR3 is 12 residues. Germline CDR1 is LNHDA and CDR2 is SQIVND (reference sequence). Trimming stripped 5 bases from V and 7 bases from J, with 9 bases between. In DNA, the CDR3 is TGTGCCAGTAGTGATTTATCGAATGAGCAGTTCTTC. Protein: CASSDLSNEQFF.

The genes are TRBV19 and TRBJ2-3; tentatively, D is TRBD2 (6 bases). The CDR3 covers 14 residues. The germline V gene encodes CDR1 LNHDA and CDR2 SQIVND (reference sequence). V gave up 3 bases and J gave up 2 bases, with 9 bases separating them. The chain's CDR3 is CASSIRTTTDTQYF. DNA of the CDR3: TGTGCCAGTAGTATTAGGACTACCACAGATACGCAGTATTTT.

In its sample, this clone was seen once. This chain connects TRBV7-9 to TRBJ1-5, with D possibly being TRBD1 (6 bases). The V end lost 5 bases, the J end lost 6 bases, and 14 bases lay between the germline ends. CDR1 is SEHNR, CDR2 FQNEAQ, per germline (reference sequence). This CDR3 comprises 14 residues. Here the CDR3 reads CASSLNRAGQPQHF. The CDR3 bases are TGTGCCAGCAGCCTTAACAGGGCGGGTCAGCCCCAGCATTTT.